Below are 13 T cell receptor beta chains sequenced from a single sample in a study of blood T cells in healthy people across ages. Using a J-beta primer mix together with a sample-barcoded 5' primer, a second PCR was run for roughly 7 to 12 cycles. TCRdb reprocessed the 5' RACE reads with MiXCR, giving one entry per CDR3 protein. The repertoire consists of just under 750,000 distinct CDR3 sequences, with about a fifth occurring once and the leading ten covering 22%. Sequenced material: blood. The source is an older man in good health.

The chain links TRBV10-3 to TRBJ1-2; D remains unclear. Germline lookup yields CDR1 ENHRY and CDR2 SYGVKD. V lost 2 bases and J lost 6, with 10 bases in between. This CDR3 spans 13 amino acids. CDR3 sequence reads: CAISEGTHDGYTF. CDR3 sequence (DNA): TGTGCCATCAGTGAGGGAACGCACGATGGCTACACCTTC.

This chain uses TRBV11-2 with TRBJ2-7; D remains ambiguous. The CDR3 runs to 17 residues. Germline CDR1 SGHAT, CDR2 FQNNGV. Trimming shortened V by 5 bases and J by 3 bases, and 23 bases separated the two germline ends. CDR3 amino acids: CASSHYRAEPRHYEQYF. Written as DNA, the CDR3 is TGTGCCAGCAGCCACTATCGGGCAGAACCGCGTCACTACGAGCAGTACTTC.

This chain links TRBV9 with TRBJ2-3, with D maybe TRBD2 (6 bases). Looked up from germline, CDR1 is SGDLS and CDR2 is YYNGEE. CDR3 length: 16 amino acids. V lost 0 bases and J 2 bases, leaving 13 bases between the germline ends. The CDR3 region is CASSVGALATTDTQYF. DNA for the CDR3: TGTGCCAGCAGCGTAGGGGCCCTAGCGACCACAGATACGCAGTATTTT.

This clonotype was found a few times. J is TRBJ2-1 and V is TRBV24-1, with 9 nucleotides matching TRBD1. V lost 6 bases and J lost 4; bases outside the gene matches: 9. The germline gives CDR1 KGHDR, CDR2 SFDVKD. The CDR3 is 16 residues long. This CDR3 is CATSQTGTGFYNEQFF. The CDR3 DNA sequence: TGTGCCACCAGTCAAACCGGGACAGGGTTTTACAATGAGCAGTTCTTC.

The chain carries TRBV5-1 and TRBJ1-6, with D possibly TRBD1 on 5 matching bases. The CDR3 contains 15 residues. CDR1 SGHRS and CDR2 YFSETQ come from the germline V gene. The V end lost 1 base, the J end lost 5 bases, and 10 bases lay between the germline ends. DNA for the CDR3: TGCGCCAGCAGCTTGTGGGGGGGAGATAATTCACCCCTCCACTTT. As protein: CASSLWGGDNSPLHF.

This clonotype was seen only a few times. The CDR3 is CSATYHPRTYEQYF. The DNA of the CDR3 is TGCAGTGCTACTTATCACCCGAGGACCTACGAGCAGTACTTC. The genes are TRBV20-1 and TRBJ2-7; D remains unclear. The germline V gene encodes CDR1 DFQATT and CDR2 SNEGSKA (reference sequence). The CDR3 loop spans 14 amino acids. Trimming removed 4 bases from V and 2 bases from J, with 15 bases in between.

This clonotype was seen a handful of times. This chain uses TRBV21-1 with TRBJ2-1; the table assigns TRBD2, which was not confirmed against the DNA. TRBV21-1 is designated a pseudogene. The CDR3 length is 17 residues. CDR3 in amino acids: CASSKEAEGHPSNEQFF. The CDR3 DNA follows: TGTGCCAGCAGCAAAGAGGCTGAGGGCCACCCTAGCAATGAGCAGTTCTTC.

V and J are TRBV7-9 and TRBJ1-3; D is uncertain. The V gene's germline CDR1 is SEHNR and CDR2 FQNEAQ (reference sequence). V was clipped by 7 bases and J by 0 bases, with 10 bases between them. This CDR3 is built from 14 residues. The CDR3 nucleotides are TGTGCCAGCACCCCTGGCAGCTCTGGAAACACCATATATTTT. Its translation: CASTPGSSGNTIYF. The whole variable domain, remainder taken from reference TRBV7-9 and TRBJ1-3, is DTGVSQNPRHKITKRGQNVTFRCDPISEHNRLYWYRQTLGQGPEFLTYFQNEAQLEKSRLLSDRFSAERPKGSFSTLEIQRTEQGDSAMYLCASTPGSSGNTIYFGEGSWLTVV.

CDR3 bases: TGTGCCAGCAGCTTAGAAAGGGGGAGCGAGCAGTACTTC. Its translation is CASSLERGSEQYF. The chain is built from TRBV11-2 and TRBJ2-7; tentatively, D is TRBD1 (6 bases). The V gene's germline CDR1 is SGHAT and CDR2 FQNNGV. This CDR3 contains 13 residues. V was trimmed by 0 bases and J by 6 bases, leaving 9 bases between them.

The CDR3 DNA reads as TGTGCCAGCAGCTCCCTAACTAGCCTAGTCAAAAACATTCAGTACTTC. Its translation: CASSSLTSLVKNIQYF. This sequence joins TRBV13 and TRBJ2-4, with a tentative D call TRBD2 (6 bases). V lost 4 bases and J lost 3, with 16 bases in between. The length of the CDR3 is 16 residues. Germline V CDR1 and CDR2: PRHDT, FYEKMQ (reference sequence).

J is TRBJ1-1 and V is TRBV7-9; a weak D match, TRBD1 (6 bases). CDR1 and CDR2 from the germline V gene are SEHNR and FQNEAQ (reference sequence). This CDR3 has 16 residues. Trimming cost V 5 bases and J 2 bases, with 18 bases left between them. In DNA form, the CDR3 reads TGTGCCAGCAGCCCCAGGGGTAGGGCAAGAAACACTGAAGCTTTCTTT. Encoded protein: CASSPRGRARNTEAFF.

The chain links TRBV10-3 to TRBJ1-1; no firm D call. This CDR3 has 11 residues. Trimming cost V 8 bases and J 1 base, with 5 bases left between them. Germline assignment: CDR1 ENHRY and CDR2 SYGVKD. The CDR3 sequence: CAIPGNTEAFF. Written as DNA, the CDR3 is TGTGCCATCCCGGGGAACACTGAAGCTTTCTTT.

V usage is TRBV12-3 or TRBV12-4 and J usage is TRBJ1-2; D remains unclear. The CDR3 covers 13 residues. The V end lost 7 bases, the J end lost 3 bases, and 12 bases lay between the germline ends. DNA for the CDR3: TGTGCCAGCACTCCTACAACGGACTATGGCTACACCTTC. Protein: CASTPTTDYGYTF.